What follows are 10 T cell receptor beta chains derived from one specimen sequenced in a study of T cells after posttransplantation cyclophosphamide. Assay used: immunoSEQ multiplex PCR; TCRdb lists only in-frame clones, some missing. The sample carries approximately 29,000 clones, roughly 89% recorded once. The sequencing input was PBMCs. The source is a man aged 50 to 60.

This sequence joins TRBV6-5 and TRBJ1-6, with D maybe TRBD1 (5 bases). The CDR3 length is 15 residues. Trimming took off 0 bases at V and 10 bases at J, with 13 bases between the two ends. CDR1 is MNHEY and CDR2 is SVGAGI in the germline V gene. The CDR3 here is CASSYSTGGRSPLHF. In DNA, the CDR3 is TGTGCCAGCAGTTACTCGACCGGGGGAAGGTCACCCCTCCACTTT.

The gene calls are TRBV7-2 and TRBJ1-5; 8 nucleotides match TRBD1. Germline CDR1 and CDR2: SGHTA and FQGNSA. The CDR3 covers 15 residues. The junction had 3 bases not matched to a gene; V was cut back by 2 bases and J by 3 bases. The CDR3 DNA sequence: TGTGCCAGCAGCTTACTACAGGGGGTCAATCAGCCCCAGCATTTT. Translation: CASSLLQGVNQPQHF.

The V gene is TRBV19, the J gene TRBJ1-5, with 8 bases that match TRBD1. This CDR3 spans 12 amino acids. The germline CDR1 and CDR2 sequences are LNHDA and SQIVND (reference sequence). DNA of the CDR3: TGTGCAATTCCACAGGGGGTAAGGCCCCAGCATTTT. This codes for CAIPQGVRPQHF. Variable domain in full (rest from reference TRBV19 and TRBJ1-5): DGGITQSPKYLFRKEGQNVTLSCEQNLNHDAMYWYRQDPGQGLRLIYYSQIVNDFQKGDIAEGYSVSREKKESFPLTVTSAQKNPTAFYLCAIPQGVRPQHFGDGTRLSIL.

This chain links TRBV29-1 with TRBJ1-1; D perhaps matches TRBD1 (5 bases). V was pared by 6 bases and J by 0 bases, with 11 bases between. The CDR3 runs 13 residues. Germline V gene lookup returns CDR1 SQVTM and CDR2 ANQGSEA. This CDR3 reads CSVWQGMNTEAFF. CDR3 DNA: TGCAGCGTGTGGCAGGGCATGAACACTGAAGCTTTCTTT.

The rearrangement links TRBV2 to TRBJ2-1, with 7 bases lining up with TRBD2. With V trimmed by 6 bases and J by 5 bases, 4 bases remained unmatched. This CDR3 contains 13 residues. CDR1 and CDR2 (germline): SNHLY, FYNNEI. DNA of the CDR3: TGTGCCAGCAGGCCGGGACTAAACAATGAGCAGTTCTTC. Its protein is CASRPGLNNEQFF.

This clone has just one count. This chain joins TRBV28 and TRBJ1-5; D is ambiguous. Germline V gene lookup returns CDR1 MDHEN and CDR2 SYDVKM. CDR3 length equals 14 residues. V was trimmed by 4 bases and J by 9 bases, leaving 16 bases between them. The CDR3 sequence is CASSWSMNARPQHF. In DNA form, the CDR3 reads TGTGCCAGCAGTTGGTCTATGAACGCGCGGCCCCAGCATTTT.

This clone was observed a single time. The rearrangement uses TRBV28 and TRBJ2-5; 13 nucleotides align to TRBD2. The last part of the DNA fits TRBJ2-7 better; the J call may be wrong. Per the germline V gene, CDR1 is MDHEN and CDR2 is SYDVKM. The CDR3 is 15 amino acids. For the CDR3, the DNA is TGTGCCAGCAGGGAAGGGACTAGCGGGATCTACGAGCAGTACTTC. It codes for CASREGTSGIYEQYF.

This rearrangement joins TRBV6-6 to TRBJ1-1; 7 bases map to TRBD1. This CDR3 is 13 amino acids long. The V and J ends lost 5 bases and 11 bases, in that order; junction bases with no gene match: 11. Germline V gene lookup returns CDR1 MNHNY and CDR2 SVGAGI (reference sequence). CDR3 in DNA: TGTGCCAGCAGTCCCCTGTCCGGGACAGCGGCTTTCTTT. The encoded protein is CASSPLSGTAAFF.

The V and J genes are TRBV7-9 and TRBJ1-1; D is ambiguous. This CDR3 contains 12 residues. Germline V gene sequence: CDR1 SEHNR, CDR2 FQNEAQ (reference sequence). V dropped 1 base and J dropped 8 bases, with 8 bases sitting between them. The CDR3 sequence is CASSLDTAEAFF. The CDR3, as DNA: TGTGCCAGCAGCTTAGATACAGCCGAAGCTTTCTTT.

The gene calls are TRBV6-6 and TRBJ2-7; D call uncertain. Trimming left V 6 bases short and J 2 bases short, with 8 bases between. CDR3 length: 12 residues. Looked up from germline, CDR1 is MNHNY and CDR2 is SVGAGI (reference sequence). CDR3 protein: CASSLRTYEQYF. The CDR3 DNA is TGTGCCAGCAGCCTTAGAACCTACGAGCAGTACTTC.